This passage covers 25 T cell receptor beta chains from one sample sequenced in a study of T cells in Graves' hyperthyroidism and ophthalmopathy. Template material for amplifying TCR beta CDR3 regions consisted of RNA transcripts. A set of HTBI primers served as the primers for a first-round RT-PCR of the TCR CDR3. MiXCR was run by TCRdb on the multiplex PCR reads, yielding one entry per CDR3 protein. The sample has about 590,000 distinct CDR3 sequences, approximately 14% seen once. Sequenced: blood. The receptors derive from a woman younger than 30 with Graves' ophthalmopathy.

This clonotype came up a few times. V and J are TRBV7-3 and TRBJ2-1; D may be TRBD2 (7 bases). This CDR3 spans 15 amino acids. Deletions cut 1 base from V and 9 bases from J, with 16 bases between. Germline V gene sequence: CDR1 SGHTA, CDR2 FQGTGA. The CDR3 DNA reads TGTGCCAGCAGCTTAATGCGTGGGAGGGGGGGTGAGCAGTTCTTC. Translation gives CASSLMRGRGGEQFF.

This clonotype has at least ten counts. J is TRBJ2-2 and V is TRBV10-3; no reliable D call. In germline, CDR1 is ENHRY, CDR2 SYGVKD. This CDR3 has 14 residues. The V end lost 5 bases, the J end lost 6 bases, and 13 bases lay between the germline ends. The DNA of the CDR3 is TGTGCCATCAGTTACCTAGGTTTCTCCGGGGAGCTGTTTTTT. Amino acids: CAISYLGFSGELFF.

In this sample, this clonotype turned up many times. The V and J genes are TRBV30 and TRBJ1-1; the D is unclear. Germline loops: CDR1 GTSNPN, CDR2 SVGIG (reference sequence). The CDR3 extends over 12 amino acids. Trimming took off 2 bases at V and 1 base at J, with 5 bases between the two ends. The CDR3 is CAWSWGNTEAFF. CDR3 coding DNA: TGTGCCTGGAGTTGGGGGAACACTGAAGCTTTCTTT.

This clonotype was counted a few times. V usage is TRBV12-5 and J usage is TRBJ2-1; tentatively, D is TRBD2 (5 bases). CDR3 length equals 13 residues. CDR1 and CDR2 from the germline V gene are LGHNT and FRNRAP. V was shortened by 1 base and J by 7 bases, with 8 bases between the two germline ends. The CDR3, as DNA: TGTGCTAGTGGTTTGGGGCCGGGGAATGAGCAGTTCTTC. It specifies CASGLGPGNEQFF.

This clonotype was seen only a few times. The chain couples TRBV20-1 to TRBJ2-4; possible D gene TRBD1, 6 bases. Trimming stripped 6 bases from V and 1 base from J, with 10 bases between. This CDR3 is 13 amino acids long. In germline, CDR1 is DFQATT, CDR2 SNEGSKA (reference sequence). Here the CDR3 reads CSADGQAKNIQYF. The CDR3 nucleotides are TGCAGTGCAGATGGACAGGCCAAAAACATTCAGTACTTC.

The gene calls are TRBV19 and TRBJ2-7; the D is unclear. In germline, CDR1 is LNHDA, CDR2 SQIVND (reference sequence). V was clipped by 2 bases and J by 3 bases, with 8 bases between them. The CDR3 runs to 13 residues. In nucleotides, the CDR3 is TGTGCCAGTAGTATAACACAGTACTACGAGCAGTACTTC. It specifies CASSITQYYEQYF.

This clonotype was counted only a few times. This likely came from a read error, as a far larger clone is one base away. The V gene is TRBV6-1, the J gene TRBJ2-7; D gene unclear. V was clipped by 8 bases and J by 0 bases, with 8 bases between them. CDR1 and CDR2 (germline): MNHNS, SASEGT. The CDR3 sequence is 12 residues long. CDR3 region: CASGPSSYEQYF. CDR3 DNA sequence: TGTGCCAGCGGCCCGAGCTCCTACGAGCAGTACTTC.

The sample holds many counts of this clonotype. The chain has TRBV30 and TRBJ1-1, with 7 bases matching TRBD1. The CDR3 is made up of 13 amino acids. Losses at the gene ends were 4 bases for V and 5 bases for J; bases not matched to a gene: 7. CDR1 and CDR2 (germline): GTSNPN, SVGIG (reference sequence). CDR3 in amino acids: CAWTRGGWTEAFF. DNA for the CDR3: TGTGCCTGGACCAGGGGGGGTTGGACTGAAGCTTTCTTT. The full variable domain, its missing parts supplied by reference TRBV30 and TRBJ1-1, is SQTIHQWPATLVQPVGSPLSLECTVEGTSNPNLYWYRQAAGRGLQLLFYSVGIGQISSEVPQNLSASRPQDRQFILSSKKLLLSDSGFYLCAWTRGGWTEAFFGQGTRLTVV.

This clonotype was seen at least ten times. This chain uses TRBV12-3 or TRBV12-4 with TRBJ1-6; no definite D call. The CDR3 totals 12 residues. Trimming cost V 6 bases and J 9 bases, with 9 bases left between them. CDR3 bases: TGTGCCAGCAGGCCCGGAGGTTCACCCCTCCACTTT. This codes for CASRPGGSPLHF.

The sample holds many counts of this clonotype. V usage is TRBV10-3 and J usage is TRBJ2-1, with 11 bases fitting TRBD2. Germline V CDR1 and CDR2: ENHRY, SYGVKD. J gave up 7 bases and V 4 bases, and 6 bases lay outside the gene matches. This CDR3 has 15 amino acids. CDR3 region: CAISVGLAGSNEQFF. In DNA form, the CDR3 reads TGTGCCATCAGTGTTGGACTAGCGGGTTCAAATGAGCAGTTCTTC.

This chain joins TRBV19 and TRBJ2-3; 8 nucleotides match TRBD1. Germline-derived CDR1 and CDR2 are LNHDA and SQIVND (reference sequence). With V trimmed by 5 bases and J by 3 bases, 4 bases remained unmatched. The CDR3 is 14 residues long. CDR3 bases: TGTGCCAGTAGTTCGGGACAGGTGACAGATACGCAGTATTTT. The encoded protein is CASSSGQVTDTQYF. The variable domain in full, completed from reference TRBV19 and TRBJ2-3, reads DGGITQSPKYLFRKEGQNVTLSCEQNLNHDAMYWYRQDPGQGLRLIYYSQIVNDFQKGDIAEGYSVSREKKESFPLTVTSAQKNPTAFYLCASSSGQVTDTQYFGPGTRLTVL.

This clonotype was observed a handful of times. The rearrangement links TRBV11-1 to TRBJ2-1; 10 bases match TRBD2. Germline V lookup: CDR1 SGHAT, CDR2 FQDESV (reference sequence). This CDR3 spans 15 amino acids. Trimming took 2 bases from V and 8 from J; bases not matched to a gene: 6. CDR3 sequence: CASSLKRLAGYEQFF. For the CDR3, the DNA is TGTGCCAGCAGCTTAAAGAGACTAGCGGGCTATGAGCAGTTCTTC. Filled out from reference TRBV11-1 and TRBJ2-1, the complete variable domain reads EAEVAQSPRYKITEKSQAVAFWCDPISGHATLYWYRQILGQGPELLVQFQDESVVDDSQLPKDRFSAERLKGVDSTLKIQPAELGDSAMYLCASSLKRLAGYEQFFGPGTRLTVL.

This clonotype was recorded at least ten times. As DNA, the CDR3 is TGTGCCAGCAGCTCAGGGACTAGCGGTAGCACAGATACGCAGTATTTT. Its protein is CASSSGTSGSTDTQYF. The chain recombines TRBV19 with TRBJ2-3, with TRBD2 matching over 11 bases. The germline V gene encodes CDR1 LNHDA and CDR2 SQIVND (reference sequence). The V gene end was trimmed by 9 bases and the J gene end by 0 bases; junction bases not matched to a gene: 8. The CDR3 length is 16 residues.

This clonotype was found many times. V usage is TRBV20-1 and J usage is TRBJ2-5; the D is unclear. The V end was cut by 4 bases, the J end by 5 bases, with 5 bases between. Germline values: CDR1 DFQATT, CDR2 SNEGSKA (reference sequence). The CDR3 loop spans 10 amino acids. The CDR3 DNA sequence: TGCAGTGCTAATCCTGAGACCCAGTACTTC. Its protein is CSANPETQYF.

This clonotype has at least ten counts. The CDR3 DNA reads TGTGCCAGCAGCTTAGGCCCCATGTTACGCCCCATCACATATGAGCAGTTCTTC. The encoded protein is CASSLGPMLRPITYEQFF. This chain connects TRBV7-3 to TRBJ2-1, with D unresolved. In germline, CDR1 is SGHTA, CDR2 FQGTGA. The V end lost 2 bases, the J end lost 8 bases, and 25 bases lay between the germline ends. This CDR3 region has 18 residues.

CDR3 sequence reads: CASSQSTQGDNYGYTF. The CDR3 DNA reads as TGTGCCAGCAGCCAATCAACGCAGGGGGATAACTATGGCTACACCTTC. The chain joins TRBV16 to TRBJ1-2, with 7 bases that match TRBD1. The CDR3 loop spans 16 amino acids. After removal of 0 bases from V and 1 base from J, the junction contained 5 bases not matched to a gene. Germline V gene data show CDR1 as KGHSY and CDR2 as FQNENV.

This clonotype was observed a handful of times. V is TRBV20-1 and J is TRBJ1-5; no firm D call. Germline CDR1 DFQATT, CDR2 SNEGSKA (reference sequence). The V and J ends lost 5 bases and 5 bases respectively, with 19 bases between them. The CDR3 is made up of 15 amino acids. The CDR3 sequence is CSAPWRGYGDQPQHF. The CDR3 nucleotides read TGCAGTGCTCCCTGGCGGGGTTATGGAGATCAGCCCCAGCATTTT.

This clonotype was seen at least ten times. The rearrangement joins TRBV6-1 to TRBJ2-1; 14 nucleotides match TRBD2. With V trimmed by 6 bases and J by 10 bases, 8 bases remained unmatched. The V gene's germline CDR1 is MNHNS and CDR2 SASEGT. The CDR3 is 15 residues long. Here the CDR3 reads CASRVGLAGGHEQFF. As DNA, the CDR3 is TGTGCCAGCAGGGTCGGACTAGCGGGAGGTCACGAGCAGTTCTTC.

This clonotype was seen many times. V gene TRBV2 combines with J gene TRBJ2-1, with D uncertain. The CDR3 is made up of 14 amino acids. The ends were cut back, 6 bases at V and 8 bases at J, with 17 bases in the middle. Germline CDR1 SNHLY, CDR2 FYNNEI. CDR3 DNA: TGTGCCAGCAGACCTACCTTTCTCGGGCATGAGCAGTTCTTC. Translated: CASRPTFLGHEQFF.

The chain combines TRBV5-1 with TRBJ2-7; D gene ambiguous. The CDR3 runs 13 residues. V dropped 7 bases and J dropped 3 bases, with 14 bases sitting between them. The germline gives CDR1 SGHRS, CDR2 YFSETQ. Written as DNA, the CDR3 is TGCGCCAGCCGCCCTATGGGGTACTACGAGCAGTACTTC. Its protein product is CASRPMGYYEQYF.

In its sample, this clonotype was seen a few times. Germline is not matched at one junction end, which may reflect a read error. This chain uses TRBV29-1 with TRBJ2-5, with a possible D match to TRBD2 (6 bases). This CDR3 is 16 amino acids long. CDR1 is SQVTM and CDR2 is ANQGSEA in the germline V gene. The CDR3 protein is CSVEDLVVLAGRRNDF. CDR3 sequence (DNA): TGCAGCGTTGAAGATCTTGTAGTACTAGCAGGACGCCGGAATGACTTC.

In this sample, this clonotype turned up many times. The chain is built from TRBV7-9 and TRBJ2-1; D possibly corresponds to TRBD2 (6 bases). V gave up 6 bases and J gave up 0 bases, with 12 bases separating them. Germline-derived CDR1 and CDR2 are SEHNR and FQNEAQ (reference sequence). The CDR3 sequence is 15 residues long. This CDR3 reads CASSLPGSSYNEQFF. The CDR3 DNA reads TGTGCCAGCAGTTTGCCCGGGAGCTCCTACAATGAGCAGTTCTTC.

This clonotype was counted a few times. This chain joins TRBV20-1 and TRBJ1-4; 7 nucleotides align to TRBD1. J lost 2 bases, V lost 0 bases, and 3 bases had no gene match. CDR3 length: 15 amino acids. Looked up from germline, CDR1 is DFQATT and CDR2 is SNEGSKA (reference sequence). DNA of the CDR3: TGCAGTGCTAGAGACCCGACAGGGACTAATGAAAAACTGTTTTTT. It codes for CSARDPTGTNEKLFF.

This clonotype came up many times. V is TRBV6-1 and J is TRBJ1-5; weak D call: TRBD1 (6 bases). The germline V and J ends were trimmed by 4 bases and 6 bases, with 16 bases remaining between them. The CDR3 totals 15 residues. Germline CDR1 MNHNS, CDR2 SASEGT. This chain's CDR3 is CASSAQKGGIQPQHF. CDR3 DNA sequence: TGTGCCAGCAGTGCCCAAAAGGGGGGAATTCAGCCCCAGCATTTT.

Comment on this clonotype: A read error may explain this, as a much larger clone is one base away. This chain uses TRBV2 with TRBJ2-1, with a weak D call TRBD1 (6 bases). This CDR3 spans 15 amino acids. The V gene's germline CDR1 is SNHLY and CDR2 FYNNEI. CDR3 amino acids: CDSSYRAGARNEQFF. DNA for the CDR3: TGTGACAGCAGTTACAGGGCAGGGGCTCGGAATGAGCAGTTCTTC.